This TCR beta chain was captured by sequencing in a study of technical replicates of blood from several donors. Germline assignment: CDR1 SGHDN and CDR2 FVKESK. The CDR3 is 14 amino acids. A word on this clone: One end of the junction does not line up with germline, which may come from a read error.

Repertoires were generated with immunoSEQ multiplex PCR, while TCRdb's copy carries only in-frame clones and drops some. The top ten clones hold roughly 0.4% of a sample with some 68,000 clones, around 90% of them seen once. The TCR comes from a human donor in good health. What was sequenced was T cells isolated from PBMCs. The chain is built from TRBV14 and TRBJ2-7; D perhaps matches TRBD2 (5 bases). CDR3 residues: CASRQGDGNSEQYF. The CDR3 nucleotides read TGTGCCAGCAGGCAAGGAGACGGGAACTCGGAGCAGTACTTC.